These 6 T cell receptor beta chains share one sample of origin, sequenced in a study of early T cells in non-severe SARS-CoV-2 infection. TCRdb recomputed calls from the 5' RACE reads with MiXCR, one row per CDR3 protein. The sample holds 20,000 to 25,000 distinct CDR3 sequences; roughly 5.3% are singletons and the top ten take about 10%. The sequencing input was whole blood. The receptors here all came from an adult who was a healthcare worker with PCR-confirmed SARS-CoV-2 infection or an uninfected control (not recorded which).

The sample holds many counts of this clonotype. This chain connects TRBV7-2 to TRBJ1-5, with D unresolved. The V gene's germline CDR1 is SGHTA and CDR2 FQGNSA. V was shortened by 5 bases and J by 0 bases, with 11 bases between the two germline ends. The length of the CDR3 is 15 residues. This CDR3 reads CASSGGGNSNQPQHF. The CDR3 DNA sequence: TGTGCCAGCAGCGGAGGAGGGAATAGCAATCAGCCCCAGCATTTT. Supplemented by reference TRBV7-2 and TRBJ1-5, the full variable domain reads GAGVSQSPSNKVTEKGKDVELRCDPISGHTALYWYRQSLGQGLEFLIYFQGNSAPDKSGLPSDRFSAERTGGSVSTLTIQRTQQEDSAVYLCASSGGGNSNQPQHFGDGTRLSIL.

This clonotype was recorded at least ten times. V gene TRBV6-2 or TRBV6-3 combines with J gene TRBJ2-3; 10 nucleotides match TRBD2. V shed 2 bases, J shed 5 bases, and the junction held 19 bases outside the gene matches. Per germline, CDR1 MNHEY and CDR2 SVGEGT. This CDR3 has 20 amino acids. The CDR3 spells CASSYGIAGGFSVAGDTQYF. The CDR3 DNA reads as TGTGCCAGCAGTTACGGGATAGCGGGAGGCTTTTCGGTTGCCGGAGATACGCAGTATTTT.

The sample holds many counts of this clonotype. The V gene is TRBV4-3, the J gene TRBJ2-5; maybe TRBD2 (6 bases). Germline CDR1 and CDR2: LGHNA and YSLEER. V was trimmed by 0 bases and J by 2 bases, leaving 13 bases between them. This CDR3 comprises 16 residues. The CDR3 protein is CASSQDRLAPQETQYF. In DNA form, the CDR3 reads TGCGCCAGCAGCCAAGATAGGCTAGCGCCGCAAGAGACCCAGTACTTC.

This clonotype was observed many times. The rearrangement joins TRBV12-3 or TRBV12-4 to TRBJ1-1; maybe TRBD1 (5 bases). The CDR3 loop spans 13 amino acids. V lost 6 bases and J lost 4, with 12 bases in between. The CDR3 coding sequence is TGTGCCAGCAGCCTGGGGGAAAGCACTGAAGCTTTCTTT. Translation gives CASSLGESTEAFF.

The rearrangement links TRBV7-9 to TRBJ1-3; 8 nucleotides match TRBD1. The V gene end was trimmed by 8 bases and the J gene end by 8 bases; junction bases not matched to a gene: 8. CDR3 length: 13 amino acids. Germline V CDR1 and CDR2: SEHNR, FQNEAQ (reference sequence). CDR3 DNA: TGTGCCAGCTCCGGACAGGGAACGGACACCATATATTTT. Its protein is CASSGQGTDTIYF.

In its sample, this clonotype was seen many times. This chain uses TRBV29-1 with TRBJ1-2, with D possibly TRBD1 on 5 matching bases. Germline V gene data show CDR1 as SQVTM and CDR2 as ANQGSEA. V lost 3 bases, J lost 5 bases, and 16 bases lay in between. The CDR3 loop spans 14 amino acids. CDR3 protein: CSVEPLGGWYGYTF. As DNA, the CDR3 is TGCAGCGTTGAGCCCCTCGGGGGGTGGTATGGCTACACCTTC.